The text below deals with one T cell receptor beta chain. No antigen is known for it. The germline gives CDR1 MNHEY, CDR2 SVGEGT. The CDR3 length is 13 residues. Trimming took off 5 bases at V and 6 bases at J, with 13 bases between the two ends. The PBMCs were taken from about 10 ml of fresh peripheral blood. These data are taken from a study of T cells in Graves' hyperthyroidism and ophthalmopathy. Study observations and caveats: Model output signaled ophthalmopathy a median roughly 6.5 months ahead of onset.

Authors of the study amplified TCR beta CDR3 regions from RNA transcripts. A first-round RT-PCR of the TCR CDR3 used the HTBI primer set. TCRdb passed the multiplex PCR reads through MiXCR, listing each CDR3 protein once. The top ten hold roughly 13% of the sample, which has 550,000 to 650,000 distinct CDR3 sequences, around 15% seen once. The TCR originated in a woman aged 40 to 49 with Graves' hyperthyroidism. The chain joins TRBV6-2 or TRBV6-3 to TRBJ1-2; D is possibly TRBD1 (6 bases). Sequenced material: blood. The CDR3 reads CASSPTGPDGYTF. Written as DNA, the CDR3 is TGTGCCAGCAGTCCAACAGGGCCTGATGGCTACACCTTC.